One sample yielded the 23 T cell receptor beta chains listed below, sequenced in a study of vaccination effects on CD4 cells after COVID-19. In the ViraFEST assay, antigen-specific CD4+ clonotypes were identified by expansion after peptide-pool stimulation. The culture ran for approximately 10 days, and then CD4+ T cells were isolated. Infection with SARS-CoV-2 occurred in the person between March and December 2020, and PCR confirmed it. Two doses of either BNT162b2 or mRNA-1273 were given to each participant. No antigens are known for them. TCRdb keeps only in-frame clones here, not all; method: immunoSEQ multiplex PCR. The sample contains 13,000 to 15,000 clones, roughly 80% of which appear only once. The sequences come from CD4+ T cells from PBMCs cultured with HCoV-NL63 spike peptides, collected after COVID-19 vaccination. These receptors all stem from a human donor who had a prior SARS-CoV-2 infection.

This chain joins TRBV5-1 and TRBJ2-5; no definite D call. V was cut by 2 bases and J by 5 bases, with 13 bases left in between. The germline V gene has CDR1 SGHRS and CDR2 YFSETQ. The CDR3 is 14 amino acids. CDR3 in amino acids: CASSFGSAGETQYF. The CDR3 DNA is TGCGCCAGCAGCTTTGGCAGTGCTGGGGAGACCCAGTACTTC.

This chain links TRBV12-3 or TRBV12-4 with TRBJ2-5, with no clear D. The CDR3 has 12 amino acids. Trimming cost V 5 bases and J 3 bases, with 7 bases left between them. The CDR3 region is CASSLNEETQYF. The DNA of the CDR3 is TGTGCCAGCAGTCTAAACGAAGAGACCCAGTACTTC.

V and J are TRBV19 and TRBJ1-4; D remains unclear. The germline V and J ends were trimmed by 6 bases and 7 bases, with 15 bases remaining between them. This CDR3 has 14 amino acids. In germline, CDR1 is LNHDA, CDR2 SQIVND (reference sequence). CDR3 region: CASSTGLGIEKLFF. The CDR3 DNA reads TGTGCCAGTAGCACGGGCCTGGGGATTGAAAAACTGTTTTTT.

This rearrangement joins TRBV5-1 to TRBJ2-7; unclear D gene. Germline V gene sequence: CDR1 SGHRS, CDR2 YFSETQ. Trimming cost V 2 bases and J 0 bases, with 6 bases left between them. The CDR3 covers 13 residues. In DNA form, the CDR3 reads TGCGCCAGCAGCTTTATAGGCTCCTACGAGCAGTACTTC. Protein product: CASSFIGSYEQYF.

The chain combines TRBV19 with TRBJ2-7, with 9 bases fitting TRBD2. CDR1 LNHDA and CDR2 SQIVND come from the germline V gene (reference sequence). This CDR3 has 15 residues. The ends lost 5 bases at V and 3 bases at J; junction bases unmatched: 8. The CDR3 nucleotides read TGTGCCAGTAGTTCATGGCGGGGGGGAAGCTACGAGCAGTACTTC. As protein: CASSSWRGGSYEQYF. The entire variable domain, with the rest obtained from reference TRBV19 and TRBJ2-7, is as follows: DGGITQSPKYLFRKEGQNVTLSCEQNLNHDAMYWYRQDPGQGLRLIYYSQIVNDFQKGDIAEGYSVSREKKESFPLTVTSAQKNPTAFYLCASSSWRGGSYEQYFGPGTRLTVT.

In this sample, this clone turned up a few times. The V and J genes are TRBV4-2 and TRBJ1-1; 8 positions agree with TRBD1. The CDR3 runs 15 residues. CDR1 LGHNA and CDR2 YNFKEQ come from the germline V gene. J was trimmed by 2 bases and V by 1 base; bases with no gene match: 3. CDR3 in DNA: TGTGCCAGCAGCCAAGTCGACAGGGGCAACACTGAAGCTTTCTTT. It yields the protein CASSQVDRGNTEAFF.

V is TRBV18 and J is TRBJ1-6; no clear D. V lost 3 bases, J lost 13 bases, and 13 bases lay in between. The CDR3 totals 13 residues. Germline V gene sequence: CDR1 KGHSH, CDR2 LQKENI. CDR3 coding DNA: TGTGCCAGCTCACCCCGACTGGAAGACCCCCTCCACTTT. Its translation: CASSPRLEDPLHF.

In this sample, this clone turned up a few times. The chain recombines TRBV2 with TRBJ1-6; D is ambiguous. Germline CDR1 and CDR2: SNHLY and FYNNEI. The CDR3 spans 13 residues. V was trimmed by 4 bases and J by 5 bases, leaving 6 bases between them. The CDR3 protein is CASSGHNNSPLHF. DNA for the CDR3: TGTGCCAGCAGTGGACACAATAATTCACCCCTCCACTTT.

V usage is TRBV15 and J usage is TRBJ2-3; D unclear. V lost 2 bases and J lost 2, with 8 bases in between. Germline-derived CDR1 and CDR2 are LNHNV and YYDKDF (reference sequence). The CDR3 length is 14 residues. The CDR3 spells CATSRRTITDTQYF. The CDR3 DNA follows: TGTGCCACCAGCAGAAGGACGATCACAGATACGCAGTATTTT.

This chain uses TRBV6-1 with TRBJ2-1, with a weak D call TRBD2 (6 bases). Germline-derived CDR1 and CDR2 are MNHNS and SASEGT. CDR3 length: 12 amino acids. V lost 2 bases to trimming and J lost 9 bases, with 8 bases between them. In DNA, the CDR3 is TGTGCCAGCAGTGAATTGGGGGGTGAGCAGTTCTTC. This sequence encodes CASSELGGEQFF.

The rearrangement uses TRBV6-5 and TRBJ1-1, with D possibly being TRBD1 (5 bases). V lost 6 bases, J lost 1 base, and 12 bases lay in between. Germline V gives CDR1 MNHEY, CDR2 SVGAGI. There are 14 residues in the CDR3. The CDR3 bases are TGTGCCAGCAGCGATCGGGGGGGGAACACTGAAGCTTTCTTT. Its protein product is CASSDRGGNTEAFF.

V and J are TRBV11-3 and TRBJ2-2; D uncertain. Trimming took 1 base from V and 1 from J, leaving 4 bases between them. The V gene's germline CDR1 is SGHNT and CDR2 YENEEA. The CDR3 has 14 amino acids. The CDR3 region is CASSLARNTGELFF. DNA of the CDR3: TGTGCCAGCAGCTTAGCACGGAACACCGGGGAGCTGTTTTTT. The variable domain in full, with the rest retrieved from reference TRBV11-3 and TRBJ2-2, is EAGVVQSPRYKIIEKKQPVAFWCNPISGHNTLYWYLQNLGQGPELLIRYENEEAVDDSQLPKDRFSAERLKGVDSTLKIQPAELGDSAVYLCASSLARNTGELFFGEGSRLTVL.

The CDR3 DNA reads as TGTGCCAGCAGCTTGGCCAGCTACGAGCAGTACTTC. Its translation: CASSLASYEQYF. This chain links TRBV5-8 with TRBJ2-7; D is ambiguous. Germline loops: CDR1 SGHTS, CDR2 YDEGEE. The CDR3 extends over 12 amino acids. Trimming cost V 0 bases and J 3 bases, with 4 bases left between them. The full variable domain, in which reference TRBV5-8 and TRBJ2-7 provide the parts outside the CDR3, is EAGVTQSPTHLIKTRGQQATLRCSPISGHTSVYWYQQALGLGLQFLLWYDEGEERNRGNFPPRFSGRQFPNYSSELNVNALELEDSALYLCASSLASYEQYFGPGTRLTVT.

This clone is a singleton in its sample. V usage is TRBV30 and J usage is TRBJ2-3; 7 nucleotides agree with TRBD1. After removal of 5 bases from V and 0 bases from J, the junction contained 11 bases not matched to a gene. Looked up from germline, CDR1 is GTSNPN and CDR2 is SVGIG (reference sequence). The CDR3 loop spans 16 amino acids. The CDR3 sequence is CAWDAEGQSSTDTQYF. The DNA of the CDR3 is TGTGCCTGGGACGCTGAGGGACAGTCTAGCACAGATACGCAGTATTTT.

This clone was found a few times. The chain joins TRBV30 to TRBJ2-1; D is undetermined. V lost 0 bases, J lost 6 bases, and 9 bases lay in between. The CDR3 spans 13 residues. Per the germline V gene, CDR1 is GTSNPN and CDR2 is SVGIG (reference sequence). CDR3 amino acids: CAWSVRHFNEQFF. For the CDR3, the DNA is TGTGCCTGGAGTGTGAGACACTTCAATGAGCAGTTCTTC.

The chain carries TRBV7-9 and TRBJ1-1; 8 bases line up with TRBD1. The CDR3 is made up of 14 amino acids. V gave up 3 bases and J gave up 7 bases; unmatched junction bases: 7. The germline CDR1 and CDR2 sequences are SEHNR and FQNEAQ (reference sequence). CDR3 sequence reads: CASSLQGAVVEAFF. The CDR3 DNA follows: TGTGCCAGCAGCTTGCAGGGGGCAGTGGTTGAAGCTTTCTTT.

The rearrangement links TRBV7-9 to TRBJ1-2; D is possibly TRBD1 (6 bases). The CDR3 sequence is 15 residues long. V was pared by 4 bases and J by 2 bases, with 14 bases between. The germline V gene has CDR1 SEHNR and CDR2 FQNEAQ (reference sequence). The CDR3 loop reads CASSSRQETNYGYTF. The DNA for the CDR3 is TGTGCCAGCAGCTCGCGACAGGAGACCAACTATGGCTACACCTTC.

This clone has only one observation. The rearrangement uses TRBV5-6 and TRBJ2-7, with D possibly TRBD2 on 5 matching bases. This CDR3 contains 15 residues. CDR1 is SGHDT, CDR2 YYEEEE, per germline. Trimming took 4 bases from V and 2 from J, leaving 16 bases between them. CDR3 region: CASSRGPDHTYEQYF. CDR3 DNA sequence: TGTGCCAGCAGCCGCGGGCCAGACCATACCTACGAGCAGTACTTC.

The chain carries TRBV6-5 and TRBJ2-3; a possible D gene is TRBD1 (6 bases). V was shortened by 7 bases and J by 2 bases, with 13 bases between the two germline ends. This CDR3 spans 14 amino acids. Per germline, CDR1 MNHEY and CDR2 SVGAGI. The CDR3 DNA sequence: TGTGCCAGCACCATTAGGGGACACACAGATACGCAGTATTTT. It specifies CASTIRGHTDTQYF.

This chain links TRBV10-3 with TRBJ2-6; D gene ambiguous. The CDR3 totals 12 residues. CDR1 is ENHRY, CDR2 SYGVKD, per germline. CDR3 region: CGTSVGANVLTF. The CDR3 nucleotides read TGTGGCACGTCGGTGGGGGCCAACGTCCTGACTTTC.

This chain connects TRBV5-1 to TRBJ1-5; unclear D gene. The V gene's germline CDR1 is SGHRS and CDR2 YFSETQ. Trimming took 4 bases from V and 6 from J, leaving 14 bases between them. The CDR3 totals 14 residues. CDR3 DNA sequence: TGCGCCAGCAGCAAGGACTACCCTGGTCAGCCCCAGCATTTT. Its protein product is CASSKDYPGQPQHF.

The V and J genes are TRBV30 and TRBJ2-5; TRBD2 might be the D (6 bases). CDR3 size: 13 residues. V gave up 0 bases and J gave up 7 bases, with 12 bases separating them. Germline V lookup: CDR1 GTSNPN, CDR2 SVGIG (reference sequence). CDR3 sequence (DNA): TGTGCCTGGAGTGTATCGGGAGAGGGGACCCAGTACTTC. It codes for CAWSVSGEGTQYF.

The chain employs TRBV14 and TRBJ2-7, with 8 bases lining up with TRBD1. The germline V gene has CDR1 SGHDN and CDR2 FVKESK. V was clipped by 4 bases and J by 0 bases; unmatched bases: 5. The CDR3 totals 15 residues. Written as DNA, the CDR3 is TGTGCCAGCAGCCCGCGGACAGGGAACTCCTACGAGCAGTACTTC. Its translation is CASSPRTGNSYEQYF. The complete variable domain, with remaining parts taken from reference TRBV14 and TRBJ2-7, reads EAGVTQFPSHSVIEKGQTVTLRCDPISGHDNLYWYRRVMGKEIKFLLHFVKESKQDESGMPNNRFLAERTGGTYSTLKVQPAELEDSGVYFCASSPRTGNSYEQYFGPGTRLTVT.